A single T cell receptor beta chain is shown here with its context. This record comes from a study of blood T cell repertoires in COVID-19. Per germline, CDR1 SGDLS and CDR2 YYNGEE. V was cut by 3 bases and J by 7 bases, with 19 bases left in between. This CDR3 spans 15 amino acids. This table comes from immunoSEQ multiplex PCR, and its TCRdb copy is limited to in-frame clones, with some not included. The sample lists roughly 100,000 clones, about 89% occurring once. This clonotype was obtained from a woman aged 60-75 years with acute or convalescent COVID-19. The genes are TRBV9 and TRBJ1-2, with D possibly matching TRBD1 (6 bases). The source material was peripheral blood. CDR3 sequence reads: CASSAYFQGMGGYTF. The DNA for the CDR3 is TGTGCCAGCAGCGCCTACTTCCAGGGGATGGGTGGCTACACCTTC.